Reported below is one T cell receptor beta chain. Its antigen is undetermined. V was clipped by 4 bases and J by 3 bases, with 13 bases between them. Germline loops: CDR1 SGHTA, CDR2 FQGNSA. The CDR3 is 14 amino acids. This sample was taken from a study of T cell responses to AZD1222 COVID-19 vaccine. About the research overall: Second-dose intervals near 4 or 12 weeks were combined. Study-wide results and caveats: Clonal diversity was possibly underestimated, and the donors were mostly white British, with more females.

Profiling relied on immunoSEQ multiplex PCR, and the TCRdb table lists in-frame clones only, not all of them. The sample consists of roughly 120,000 clones, roughly nine tenths of them appearing once. The genes are TRBV7-2 and TRBJ2-7; D might be TRBD2 (5 bases). Sequencing used peripheral blood, obtained on day 0 of AZD1222 vaccination. The clonotype was recovered from an adult in good health. Here the CDR3 reads CASSSSGTFYEQYF. The DNA of the CDR3 is TGTGCCAGCAGCTCGAGCGGAACATTCTACGAGCAGTACTTC.